This note documents a single T cell receptor (beta chain) sequence. The clone's antigen remains unknown. No clone much larger than this one lies a single base away; base qualities are absent. The CDR3 goes from the cysteine to the phenylalanine over 17 residues. Only CDR3 DNA is held: 51 bases, read in frame from base 1. The CDR1 and CDR2 encoded by the germline V gene (reference sequence) are SEHNR and FQNEAQ. At the junction V is shortened by 5 bases and J by 6 bases, with 23 bases in between. The entry originates in a study of shared clonotypes between healthy human individuals (dated by TCRdb to the early 2020s). For context, the study as a whole: A couple of women and three men aged 18 to 49 years were included in the cohort. Per donor, three plates each were used for CD4 naive and CD4 memory, two for CD8 naive, and one for CD8 memory. To estimate repertoire size and how much clonotype sharing occurs between individuals, the study deeply sequenced the blood TCR repertoires of about five healthy adults. To increase sequencing depth and limit assay-specific biases, different laboratories used diverse techniques to prepare libraries and sequence TCR repertoires. Leukapheresis yielded between about 0.85 and 10 billion PBMCs per donor.

Using the deep immunoSEQ assay, multiplex PCR amplified TCR CDR3 regions from genomic DNA. Extracted genomic DNA from each cell subset was spread evenly across all wells of several immunoSEQ 96-well plates, with each plate serving as a replicate. For sorted subsets, around 200 ng genomic DNA, equal to 25,000 to 35,000 T cell genomes, was loaded into each replicate PCR. The purified libraries were quantified using a Qubit 3.0 fluorometer, sized with a Bioanalyzer 2100, and then quantified again using the KAPA Library Quantification kit. Every immunoSEQ 96-well plate was sequenced on a separate single-read 150-cycle Illumina NextSeq 550 flow cell. Turning to the authors' computational methods: Because the immunoSEQ output held only junctional sequences and lacked quality scores, the filtering could not match the filtering applied to full-length reads. Sequences were annotated with PyIR, a Python wrapper for IgBLAST v1.9, and V/J genes and CDR3 were assigned using IMGT germline references. Reads were filtered out if the reads had weak V/J assignments (E-value above 1e-6), no CDR3, stop codons, out-of-frame junctions, or ambiguous translated residues. A V3J clonotype was defined by an identical inferred V gene, J gene, and CDR3 amino acid sequence. The percentage overlap between two repertoires was calculated by dividing the number of shared unique clonotypes by the size of the smaller repertoire. RTK rarefaction, the Chao1 estimator, and Recon v2.1 estimates of unobserved clonotypes were used to assess repertoire richness. OLGA was used to compute generation probabilities for all TCRbeta clonotypes that the gDNA method yielded from a few donors. The table comes from immuneACCESS by way of TCRdb, which keeps in-frame sequences with V and J called. Part of the clones is missing from these tables; in studies checked, under half for an unresolved V gene and the rest for unknown reasons. Clonal size and the V and J genes are those of that table, whereas D and trimming came from the DNA. Across this sample there are roughly 1.5 million clones, with 95% to 99% seen only once. Approximately 0.44% of the sample comes from the top ten.

Study-level results and caveats: Rarefaction of sorted-subset datasets indicated incomplete sequencing despite the large sequencing depth. Pairwise subsampling indicated that sequencing depth was expected to affect the degree of clonotype sharing among donors. The small number of donors limited the genetic and exposure-history diversity represented. Across a few donors, around 5% of naive CD4, 3.5% of naive CD8, around 2.5% of memory CD4, and 0.4% of memory CD8 clonotypes were shared. Larger estimated clonotype richness was generally found for naive subsets than for memory subsets. Sampling was restricted to blood, and TCR repertoires in tissues likely differ from the TCR repertoires found in blood. Compared with non-shared clonotypes, the clonotypes found in all four sorted-subset donors had higher generation probabilities.

The donors were healthy, HIV-negative adults with no recently reported acute infections or vaccinations. Every donor was a Caucasian adult residing in Nashville, Tennessee, USA. CD4+ T cells were enriched by magnetic negative selection, after which naive cells were positively selected on CD45RA and the negative fraction was taken as the memory subset. Blood was collected by leukapheresis, and PBMCs were isolated by Ficoll-Histopaque density gradient centrifugation and then cryopreserved in liquid nitrogen vapor phase. Purity and quantity of every magnetically sorted T cell population were checked by analytical flow cytometry. Each sorted fraction had its genomic DNA isolated and then quantified by UV absorbance on a Nanodrop 2000c.

The sample was naive CD4+ T cells sorted from blood. The sample's cell subset or site label, in plain terms: CD45RA+ positively selected. The sequence is built from TRBV7-9 and TRBJ2-1; the D gene is possibly TRBD2, with 5 bases matching. This clonotype was sampled from a man aged 25 to 40 in good health. The CDR3 in this case is CASSPAVSNSLPNEQFF. The bases read TGTGCCAGCAGCCCAGCGGTCAGCAACTCCCTCCCCAATGAGCAGTTCTTC. Extended through the reference TRBV7-9 and TRBJ2-1 proteins, this CDR3 yields the full variable domain: DTGVSQNPRHKITKRGQNVTFRCDPISEHNRLYWYRQTLGQGPEFLTYFQNEAQLEKSRLLSDRFSAERPKGSFSTLEIQRTEQGDSAMYLCASSPAVSNSLPNEQFFGPGTRLTVL.